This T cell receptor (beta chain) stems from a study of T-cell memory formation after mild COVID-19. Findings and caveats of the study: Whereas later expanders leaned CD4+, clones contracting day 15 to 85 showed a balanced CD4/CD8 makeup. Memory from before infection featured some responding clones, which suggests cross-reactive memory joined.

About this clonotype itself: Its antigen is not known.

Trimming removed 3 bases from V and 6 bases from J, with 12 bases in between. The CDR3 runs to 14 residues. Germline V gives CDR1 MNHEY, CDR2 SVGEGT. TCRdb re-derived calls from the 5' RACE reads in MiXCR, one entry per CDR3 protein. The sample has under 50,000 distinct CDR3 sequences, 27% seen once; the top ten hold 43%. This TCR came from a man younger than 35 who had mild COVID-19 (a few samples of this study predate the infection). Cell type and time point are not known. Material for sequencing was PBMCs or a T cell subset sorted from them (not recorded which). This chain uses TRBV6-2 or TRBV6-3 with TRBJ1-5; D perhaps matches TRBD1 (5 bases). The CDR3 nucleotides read TGTGCCAGCAGTTATCGGGGGTCCTCTCAGCCCCAGCATTTT. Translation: CASSYRGSSQPQHF.